This T cell receptor beta chain was sequenced during a study of T cells in Graves' hyperthyroidism and ophthalmopathy. RNA transcripts were the template for amplifying TCR beta CDR3 regions. The HTBI set primed first-round TCR CDR3 RT-PCR. TCRdb passed the multiplex PCR reads through MiXCR, listing each CDR3 protein once. Among approximately 400,000 distinct CDR3 sequences listed, more than 12% were seen once. This clonotype has only a few counts. This CDR3 comprises 16 residues. Trimming removed 2 bases from V and 7 bases from J, with 18 bases in between. In germline, CDR1 is MNHEY, CDR2 SVGAGI. The TCR sequence derives from a man aged 45-65 years with Graves' ophthalmopathy. Sample: blood. The chain recombines TRBV6-5 with TRBJ2-1; D gene ambiguous. The CDR3 region has the DNA TGTGCCAGCAGTTACAGGGCCGTAGGGCAGGTGAATGAGCAGTTCTTC. It translates to CASSYRAVGQVNEQFF.